The clone carrying this T cell receptor (beta chain) was seen a few times. Its specificity is not known. Next came a second PCR, run for about 6 to 12 cycles, which used a sample-barcoded 5' primer along with a J-beta primer mix. Every cDNA molecule carried a tag from a template-switch adaptor bearing 12 random nucleotides. TCRdb re-analysed the 5' RACE reads in MiXCR, keeping a single row per CDR3 protein. The sample yields 700,000 to 900,000 distinct CDR3 sequences, roughly 53% seen once. Per-sample PBMC isolation yielded at least 6.5 million cells. This sample is part of a study of blood T cells in healthy people across ages. The V and J ends lost 6 bases and 14 bases, in that order; junction bases with no gene match: 20. The CDR3 covers 17 residues. CDR1 and CDR2 from the germline V gene are MNHEY and SVGEGT. Study findings and constraints: Long-lived donors carried more naive CD4+ cells and greater diversity than aged donors. The recorded TCR beta diversity per million T cells decreased in a roughly linear manner with age.

The TCR originated in an elderly man in good health. Input material: blood. The genes are TRBV6-2 or TRBV6-3 and TRBJ2-3, with 13 bases aligning to TRBD2. CDR3 sequence reads: CASRSGLAGIGHRYAYF. DNA of the CDR3: TGTGCCAGCAGGTCGGGACTAGCGGGAATAGGGCACAGATACGCGTATTTT.